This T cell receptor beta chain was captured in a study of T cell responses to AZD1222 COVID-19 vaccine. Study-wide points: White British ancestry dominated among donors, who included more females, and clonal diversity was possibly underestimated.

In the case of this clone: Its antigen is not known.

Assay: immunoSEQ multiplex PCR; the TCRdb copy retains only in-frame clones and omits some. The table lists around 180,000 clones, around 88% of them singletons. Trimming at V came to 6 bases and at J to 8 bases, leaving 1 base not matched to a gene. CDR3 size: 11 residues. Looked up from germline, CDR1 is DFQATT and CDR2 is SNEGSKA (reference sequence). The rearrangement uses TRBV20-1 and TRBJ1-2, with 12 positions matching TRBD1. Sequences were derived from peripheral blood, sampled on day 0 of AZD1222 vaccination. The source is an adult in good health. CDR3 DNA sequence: TGCAGTGCAGGGACAGGGGGCGGCTACACCTTC. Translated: CSAGTGGGYTF.